A single sample gave rise to the 17 T cell receptor beta chains below, sequenced in a study of CD4 T cells in relation to SARS-CoV-2 and coronaviruses. Their antigens remain unidentified. Before the COVID-19 pandemic, during about 2011-2019, CD4+ T cells were taken from unexposed donors. After roughly ten days of culture, CD4+ T cells were isolated. Assay: immunoSEQ multiplex PCR; the TCRdb copy retains only in-frame clones and omits some. The sample lists about 26,000 clones; roughly 80% were seen once. Sample: CD4+ T cells from PBMCs, cultured in vitro. The source of these receptors is a human donor in good health.

CDR3 in amino acids: CAWSVRPGYNSPLHF. The CDR3 bases are TGTGCCTGGAGTGTACGCCCGGGTTATAATTCACCCCTCCACTTT. The chain recombines TRBV30 with TRBJ1-6; D unclear. The CDR3 totals 15 residues. The germline V gene encodes CDR1 GTSNPN and CDR2 SVGIG (reference sequence). V was trimmed by 0 bases and J by 4 bases, leaving 10 bases between them.

A single count supports this clone. This chain connects TRBV5-4 to TRBJ2-2; D tentatively fits TRBD1 or TRBD2 (5 bases each). CDR1 SGHNT and CDR2 YYREEE come from the germline V gene (reference sequence). V lost 4 bases, J lost 5 bases, and 15 bases lay in between. This CDR3 spans 15 amino acids. The CDR3 region has the DNA TGTGCCAGCAGCCGGGACGCAGGGCGGACCGGGGAGCTGTTTTTT. This codes for CASSRDAGRTGELFF.

The chain couples TRBV9 to TRBJ1-6, with no clear D. The V gene's germline CDR1 is SGDLS and CDR2 YYNGEE. CDR3 size: 13 residues. V was shortened by 0 bases and J by 6 bases, with 4 bases between the two germline ends. The CDR3 loop is CASSVELNSPLHF. CDR3 nucleotide sequence: TGTGCCAGCAGCGTAGAGCTTAATTCACCCCTCCACTTT.

The chain has TRBV2 and TRBJ2-1; 12 bases fit TRBD2. The CDR3 has 15 amino acids. CDR1 and CDR2 (germline): SNHLY, FYNNEI. J gave up 9 bases and V 3 bases, and 6 bases lay outside the gene matches. The CDR3 DNA follows: TGTGCCAGCAGTGAGGGACTAGCGGGTTATGGTGAGCAGTTCTTC. Translating it yields CASSEGLAGYGEQFF.

The V gene is TRBV2, the J gene TRBJ2-3; TRBD1 agrees at 8 bases. Germline V lookup: CDR1 SNHLY, CDR2 FYNNEI. The trim removed 6 bases at V and 0 bases at J, leaving 8 bases unmatched. The CDR3 length is 16 residues. This chain's CDR3 is CASRIRTGPSTDTQYF. CDR3 nucleotide sequence: TGTGCCAGCAGGATACGGACAGGGCCAAGCACAGATACGCAGTATTTT.

This sequence joins TRBV21-1 and TRBJ2-1; the D call of TRBD2 is as the table states it, not checked on the DNA. TRBV21-1 is a pseudogene locus. The CDR3 is 15 amino acids. The CDR3 DNA is TGTGCCAGCACCCTGGGGGCGGGGGGAGGGAATGAGCAGTTCTTC. Translating it yields CASTLGAGGGNEQFF.

This chain joins TRBV6-2 or TRBV6-3 and TRBJ2-2; D possibly corresponds to TRBD1 (5 bases). This CDR3 is 20 amino acids long. Germline CDR1 MNHEY, CDR2 SVGEGT. V dropped 1 base and J dropped 2 bases, with 23 bases sitting between them. The CDR3 reads CASSYFGARRGQTNTGELFF. CDR3 sequence (DNA): TGTGCCAGCAGTTACTTTGGGGCGAGAAGGGGTCAAACAAACACCGGGGAGCTGTTTTTT.

The chain couples TRBV7-9 to TRBJ2-7; TRBD1 matches 11 bases. CDR3 length: 17 amino acids. J was trimmed by 4 bases and V by 5 bases; bases with no gene match: 13. Germline loops: CDR1 SEHNR, CDR2 FQNEAQ (reference sequence). CDR3 bases: TGTGCCAGCAGCCCGGGACAGGGGGGATACGAACGGTACGAGCAGTACTTC. Translated: CASSPGQGGYERYEQYF.

The chain links TRBV4-3 to TRBJ2-2, with 14 nucleotides matching TRBD2. Germline trimming cut 3 bases from V and 5 bases from J; bases unmatched to any gene: 5. This CDR3 is built from 17 residues. Germline assignment: CDR1 LGHNA and CDR2 YSLEER. CDR3: CASSQGLAGVGTGELFF. CDR3 nucleotide sequence: TGCGCCAGCAGCCAGGGACTAGCGGGAGTGGGTACCGGGGAGCTGTTTTTT.

The V call is TRBV2, the J call TRBJ2-5; TRBD2 matches 11 bases. The CDR3 runs 16 residues. Looked up from germline, CDR1 is SNHLY and CDR2 is FYNNEI. After removal of 6 bases from V and 2 bases from J, the junction contained 8 bases not matched to a gene. The CDR3 coding sequence is TGTGCCAGCAGCCAAGAACTAGCGGGAGATCAAGAGACCCAGTACTTC. This encodes CASSQELAGDQETQYF.

As DNA, the CDR3 is TGCGCCAGCAGTCAAAAGGGGAGGAAGCGGGAGCAGTTCTTC. Translation: CASSQKGRKREQFF. This chain joins TRBV23-1 and TRBJ2-1; possibly TRBD2 for D (6 bases). TRBV23-1 is given ORF status, its function remaining uncertain. Trimming shortened V by 2 bases and J by 10 bases, and 15 bases separated the two germline ends. The CDR3 consists of 14 residues.

The chain links TRBV21-1 to TRBJ1-5. TRBV21-1 is designated a pseudogene. The CDR3 sequence is 15 residues long. The CDR3 nucleotides read TGTGCCAGCAGCAAAGGGGTTCCACCGGATCAGCCCCAGCATTTT. Translating it yields CASSKGVPPDQPQHF.

The J gene is TRBJ2-5, the V gene TRBV5-6; TRBD2 matches 12 bases. V shed 1 base, J shed 4 bases, and the junction held 2 bases outside the gene matches. In germline, CDR1 is SGHDT, CDR2 YYEEEE. This CDR3 is built from 15 residues. DNA of the CDR3: TGTGCCAGCAGCTTGCCACTAGCGGGAGGAGAGACCCAGTACTTC. It translates to CASSLPLAGGETQYF.

This clone was seen only once. The V gene is TRBV29-1, the J gene TRBJ2-5, with TRBD1 as a possible D gene (5 bases). Between the trimmed V and J ends, which lost 5 bases and 5 bases, there was a span of 15 bases. The CDR3 has 13 residues. Germline CDR1 is SQVTM and CDR2 is ANQGSEA. The CDR3 sequence is CSVPGKVGETQYF. DNA for the CDR3: TGCAGCGTTCCAGGGAAGGTAGGGGAGACCCAGTACTTC.

This chain uses TRBV4-3 with TRBJ2-3; D may be TRBD2 (6 bases). V shed 1 base and J shed 0 bases, with 20 bases lying between them. The CDR3 extends over 19 amino acids. The germline CDR1 and CDR2 sequences are LGHNA and YSLEER. CDR3 nucleotides: TGCGCCAGCAGCCAAGGGATTCAATGGAGGGTTTCTAGCACAGATACGCAGTATTTT. This gives the protein CASSQGIQWRVSSTDTQYF.

The rearrangement joins TRBV10-3 to TRBJ2-6; 7 positions agree with TRBD1. Trimming cost V 4 bases and J 2 bases; bases outside gene matches: 8. This CDR3 comprises 17 residues. CDR1 and CDR2 (germline): ENHRY, SYGVKD. CDR3 protein: CAISGDSGNAGANVLTF. CDR3 coding DNA: TGTGCCATCAGTGGGGACAGTGGCAATGCTGGGGCCAACGTCCTGACTTTC.

V and J are TRBV9 and TRBJ2-2, with 10 bases aligning to TRBD1. Germline CDR1 reads SGDLS; CDR2 reads YYNGEE. V lost 0 bases and J lost 1; bases outside the gene matches: 0. The CDR3 has 16 amino acids. The CDR3 here is CASSVGTGGNTGELFF. The CDR3 DNA is TGTGCCAGCAGCGTAGGGACAGGGGGGAACACCGGGGAGCTGTTTTTT.